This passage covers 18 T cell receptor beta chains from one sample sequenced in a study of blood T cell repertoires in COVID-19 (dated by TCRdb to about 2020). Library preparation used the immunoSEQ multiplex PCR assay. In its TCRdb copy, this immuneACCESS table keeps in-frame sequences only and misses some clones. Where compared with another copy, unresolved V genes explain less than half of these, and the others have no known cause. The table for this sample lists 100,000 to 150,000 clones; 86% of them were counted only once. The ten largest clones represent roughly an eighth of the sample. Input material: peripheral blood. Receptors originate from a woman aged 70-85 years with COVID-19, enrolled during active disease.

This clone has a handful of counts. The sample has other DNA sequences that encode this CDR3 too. This chain's CDR3 is CASSLEQGSGNTIYF. CDR3 bases: TGCGCCAGCAGCTTGGAACAGGGATCTGGAAACACCATATATTTT. J is TRBJ1-3 and V is TRBV5-1, with D maybe TRBD1 (6 bases). V lost 0 bases and J 1 base, leaving 8 bases between the germline ends. This CDR3 is 15 amino acids long. Germline loops: CDR1 SGHRS, CDR2 YFSETQ.

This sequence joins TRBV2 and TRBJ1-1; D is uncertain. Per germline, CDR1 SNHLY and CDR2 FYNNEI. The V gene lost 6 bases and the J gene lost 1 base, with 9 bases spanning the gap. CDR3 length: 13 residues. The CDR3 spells CASRREKNTEAFF. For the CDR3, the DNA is TGTGCCAGCAGGCGGGAGAAGAACACTGAAGCTTTCTTT.

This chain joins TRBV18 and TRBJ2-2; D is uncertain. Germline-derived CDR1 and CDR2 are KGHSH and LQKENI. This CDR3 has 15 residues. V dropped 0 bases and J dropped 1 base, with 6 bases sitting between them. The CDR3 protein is CASSPPGRNTGELFF. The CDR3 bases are TGTGCCAGCTCACCACCTGGCAGGAACACCGGGGAGCTGTTTTTT.

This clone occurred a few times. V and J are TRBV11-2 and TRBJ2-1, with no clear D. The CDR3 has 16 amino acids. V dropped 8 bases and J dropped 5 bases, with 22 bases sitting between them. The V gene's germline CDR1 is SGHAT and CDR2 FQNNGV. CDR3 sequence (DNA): TGTGCCAGCGGTCTCGGTTTCGGCGCGGTTCACAATGAGCAGTTCTTC. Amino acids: CASGLGFGAVHNEQFF. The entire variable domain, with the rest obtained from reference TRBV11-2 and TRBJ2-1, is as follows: EAGVAQSPRYKIIEKRQSVAFWCNPISGHATLYWYQQILGQGPKLLIQFQNNGVVDDSQLPKDRFSAERLKGVDSTLKIQPAKLEDSAVYLCASGLGFGAVHNEQFFGPGTRLTVL.

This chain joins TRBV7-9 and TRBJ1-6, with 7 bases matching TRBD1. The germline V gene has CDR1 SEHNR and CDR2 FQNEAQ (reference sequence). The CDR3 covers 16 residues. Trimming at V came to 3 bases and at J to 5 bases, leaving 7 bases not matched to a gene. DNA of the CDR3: TGTGCCAGCAGCTTCCCTTGGGACAGCAATAATTCACCCCTCCACTTT. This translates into CASSFPWDSNNSPLHF.

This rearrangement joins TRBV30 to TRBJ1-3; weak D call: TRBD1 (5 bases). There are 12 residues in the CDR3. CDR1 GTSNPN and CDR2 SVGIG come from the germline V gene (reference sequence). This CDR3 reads CAMDKGGNTIYF. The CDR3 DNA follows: TGTGCTATGGACAAGGGTGGAAACACCATATATTTT.

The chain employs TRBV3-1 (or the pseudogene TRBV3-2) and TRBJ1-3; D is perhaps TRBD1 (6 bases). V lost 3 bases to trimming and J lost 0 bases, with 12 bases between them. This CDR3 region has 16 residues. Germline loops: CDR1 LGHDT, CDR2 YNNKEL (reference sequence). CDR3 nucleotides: TGTGCCAGCAGCCAGCACGGACAGAGCTCTGGAAACACCATATATTTT. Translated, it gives CASSQHGQSSGNTIYF.

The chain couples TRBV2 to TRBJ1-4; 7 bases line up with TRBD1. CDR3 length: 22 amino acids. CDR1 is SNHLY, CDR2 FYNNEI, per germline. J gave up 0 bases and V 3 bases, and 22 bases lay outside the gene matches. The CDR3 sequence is CASSDLISWDRRAYATNEKLFF. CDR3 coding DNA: TGTGCCAGCAGTGATCTAATATCCTGGGACAGAAGAGCATATGCAACTAATGAAAAACTGTTTTTT.

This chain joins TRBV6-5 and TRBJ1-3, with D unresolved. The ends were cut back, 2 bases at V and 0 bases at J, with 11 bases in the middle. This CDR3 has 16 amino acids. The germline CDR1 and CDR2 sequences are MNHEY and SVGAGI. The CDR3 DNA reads TGTGCCAGCAGTTACGCGGGCACGGACTCTGGAAACACCATATATTTT. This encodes CASSYAGTDSGNTIYF.

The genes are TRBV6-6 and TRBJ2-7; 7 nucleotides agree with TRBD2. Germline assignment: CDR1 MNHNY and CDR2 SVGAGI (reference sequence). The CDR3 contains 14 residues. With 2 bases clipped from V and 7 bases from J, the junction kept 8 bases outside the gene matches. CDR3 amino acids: CASSYQAGEDEQYF. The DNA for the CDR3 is TGTGCCAGCAGTTACCAGGCGGGGGAGGATGAGCAGTACTTC.

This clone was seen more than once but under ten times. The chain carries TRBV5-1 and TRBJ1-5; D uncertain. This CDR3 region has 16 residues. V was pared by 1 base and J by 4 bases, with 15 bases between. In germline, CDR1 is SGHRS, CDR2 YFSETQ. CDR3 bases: TGCGCCAGCAGCTTGCTCCCGGCCGGGGAAAATCAGCCCCAGCATTTT. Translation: CASSLLPAGENQPQHF.

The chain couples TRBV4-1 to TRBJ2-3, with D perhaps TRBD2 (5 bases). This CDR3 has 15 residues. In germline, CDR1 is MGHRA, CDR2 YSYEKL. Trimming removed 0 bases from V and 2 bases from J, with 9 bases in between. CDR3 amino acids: CASSQDSGYTDTQYF. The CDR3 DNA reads TGCGCCAGCAGCCAAGACTCGGGATACACAGATACGCAGTATTTT.

The CDR3 sequence is CASSDMRLPTNEKLFF. CDR3 nucleotides: TGTGCCAGCAGTGATATGAGGCTTCCGACTAATGAAAAACTGTTTTTT. The rearrangement uses TRBV6-1 and TRBJ1-4; D remains unclear. V was pared by 3 bases and J by 2 bases, with 13 bases between. In germline, CDR1 is MNHNS, CDR2 SASEGT. CDR3 length equals 16 residues.

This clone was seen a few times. CDR3 DNA sequence: TGTGCCAGCAGCTATTCCGGGGGGAGTGGGCAGTACTTC. Protein: CASSYSGGSGQYF. J is TRBJ2-7 and V is TRBV11-2; 7 bases agree with TRBD2. Germline CDR1 reads SGHAT; CDR2 reads FQNNGV. V trimming: 4 bases; J trimming: 9 bases; junction bases outside the gene matches: 9. The CDR3 sequence is 13 residues long.

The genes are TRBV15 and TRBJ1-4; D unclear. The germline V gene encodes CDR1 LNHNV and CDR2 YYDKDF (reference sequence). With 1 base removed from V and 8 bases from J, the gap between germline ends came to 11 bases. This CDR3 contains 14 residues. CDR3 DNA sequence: TGTGCCACCAGCAGAGGGTTAAACCGGGAAAAACTGTTTTTT. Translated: CATSRGLNREKLFF.

Here the CDR3 DNA reads TGTGCCAGCAGCAGTCGGGCTAATGAAAAACTGTTTTTT. This encodes CASSSRANEKLFF. J is TRBJ1-4 and V is TRBV7-6; no reliable D call. The V gene lost 5 bases and the J gene lost 3 bases, with 7 bases spanning the gap. This CDR3 comprises 13 residues. Germline V gives CDR1 SGHVS, CDR2 FNYEAQ.

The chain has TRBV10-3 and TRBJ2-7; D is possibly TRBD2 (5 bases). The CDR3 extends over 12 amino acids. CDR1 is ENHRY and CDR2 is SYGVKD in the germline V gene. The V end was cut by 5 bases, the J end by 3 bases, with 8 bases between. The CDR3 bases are TGTGCCATCAGTCGGGATAGCTACGAGCAGTACTTC. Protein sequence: CAISRDSYEQYF.

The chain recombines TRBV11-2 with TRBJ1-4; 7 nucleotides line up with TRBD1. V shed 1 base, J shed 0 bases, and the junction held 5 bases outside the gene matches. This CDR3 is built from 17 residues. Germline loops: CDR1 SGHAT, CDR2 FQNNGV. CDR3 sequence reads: CASSLVGGVATNEKLFF. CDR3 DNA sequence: TGTGCCAGCAGCTTAGTAGGGGGCGTAGCAACTAATGAAAAACTGTTTTTT.